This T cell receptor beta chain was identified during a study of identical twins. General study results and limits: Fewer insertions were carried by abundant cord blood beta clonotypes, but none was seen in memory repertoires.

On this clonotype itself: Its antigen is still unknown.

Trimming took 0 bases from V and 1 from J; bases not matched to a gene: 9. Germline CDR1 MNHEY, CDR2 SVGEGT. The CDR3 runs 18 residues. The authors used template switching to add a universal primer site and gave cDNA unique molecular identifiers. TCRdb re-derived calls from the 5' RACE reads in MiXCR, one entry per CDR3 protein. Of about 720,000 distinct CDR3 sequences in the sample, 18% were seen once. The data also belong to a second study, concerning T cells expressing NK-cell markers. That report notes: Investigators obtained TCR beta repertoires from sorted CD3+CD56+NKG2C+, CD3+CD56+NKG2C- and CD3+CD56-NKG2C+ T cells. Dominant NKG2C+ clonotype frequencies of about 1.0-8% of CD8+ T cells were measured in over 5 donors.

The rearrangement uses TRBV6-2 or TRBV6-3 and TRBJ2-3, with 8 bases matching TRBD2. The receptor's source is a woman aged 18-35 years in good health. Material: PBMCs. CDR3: CASSYSIRRAGGTDTQYF. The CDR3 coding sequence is TGTGCCAGCAGTTACTCGATCCGTCGAGCGGGGGGCACAGATACGCAGTATTTT.